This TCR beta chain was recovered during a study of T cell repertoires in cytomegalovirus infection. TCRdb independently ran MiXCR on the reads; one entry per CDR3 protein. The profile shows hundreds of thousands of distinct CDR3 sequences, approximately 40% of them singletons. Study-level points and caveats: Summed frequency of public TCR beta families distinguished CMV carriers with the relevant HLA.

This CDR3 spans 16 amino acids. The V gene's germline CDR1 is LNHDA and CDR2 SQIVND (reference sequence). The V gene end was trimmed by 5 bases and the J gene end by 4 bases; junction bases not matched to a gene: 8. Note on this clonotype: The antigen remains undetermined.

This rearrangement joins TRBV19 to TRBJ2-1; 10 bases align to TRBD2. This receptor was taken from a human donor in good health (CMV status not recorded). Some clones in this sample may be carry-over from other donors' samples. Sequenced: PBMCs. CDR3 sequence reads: CASSSPDSGRYNEQFF. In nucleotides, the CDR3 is TGTGCCAGTAGTTCTCCCGATAGCGGGAGGTACAATGAGCAGTTCTTC.